The sequence of this TCR beta chain was determined in a study of post-analysis software for immune sequencing data. Broader study findings: Controls had lower frequencies than patients of roughly five TRBV segments, which included TRBV5-6, TRBV5-1 and TRBV20-1.

About this clonotype: Its cognate antigen is unknown.

Unique molecular identifiers were present in the TCR beta cDNA libraries. TCRdb re-called the PCR reads with MiXCR, one entry per CDR3 protein. The data contain about 430,000 distinct CDR3 sequences, approximately 39% of them seen just once; the ten biggest clones take up 6% to 9%. The CDR3 spans 16 residues. V was pared by 5 bases and J by 5 bases, with 22 bases between. Germline V CDR1 and CDR2: PRHDT, FYEKMQ (reference sequence). The chain uses TRBV13 and TRBJ2-7; D tentatively reads TRBD1 or TRBD2 (6 bases each). The receptor was isolated from a girl aged 2 to 10 with multiple sclerosis. The material sequenced was blood. The CDR3 nucleotides are TGTGCCAGCAGCCTTCGGACAGCCAAGTGGGGGGACGAGCAGTACTTC. This codes for CASSLRTAKWGDEQYF.